This TCR beta chain was recorded in a study of shared clonotypes between healthy human individuals. Study results and limitations: Naive subsets usually exceeded memory subsets in estimated richness.

Sorted-subset replicate PCRs used 150 to 200 ng DNA, 25,000 to 30,000 T cell genomes. TCRdb keeps only in-frame clones here, not all; method: immunoSEQ multiplex PCR. The sample holds about 610,000 clones; roughly 97% are singletons and the top ten take around 0.058%. CDR1 and CDR2 from the germline V gene are SGHRS and YFSETQ. The CDR3 sequence is 13 residues long. V lost 4 bases and J 4 bases, leaving 9 bases between the germline ends. A split of CD4+ cells into CD45RA+ naive and CD45RA-negative memory subsets was performed. This clone appeared once. Its antigen is not identified. V is TRBV5-1 and J is TRBJ1-5; D is unresolved. Specimen: naive CD4+ T cells sorted from blood. As for subset: CD45RA+ positively selected. The receptor's source is a woman in her twenties or thirties in good health. CDR3 region: CASSPDPNQPQHF. The CDR3 DNA sequence: TGCGCCAGCAGCCCGGATCCTAATCAGCCCCAGCATTTT. Together with reference TRBV5-1 and TRBJ1-5, the CDR3 gives the full variable domain: KAGVTQTPRYLIKTRGQQVTLSCSPISGHRSVSWYQQTPGQGLQFLFEYFSETQRNKGNFPGRFSGRQFSNSRSEMNVSTLELGDSALYLCASSPDPNQPQHFGDGTRLSIL.